Below are 22 T cell receptor beta chains sequenced from a single sample in a study of blood T cells in healthy people across ages. Primers used in a second PCR of roughly 7 to 12 cycles were a sample-barcoded 5' primer and a J-beta primer mix. A single record per CDR3 protein comes from TCRdb applying MiXCR to the 5' RACE reads. The sample lists fewer than 2 million distinct CDR3 sequences, about 39% occurring once. Sequencing input: blood. The receptors stem from a human donor in good health.

V and J are TRBV12-3 or TRBV12-4 and TRBJ2-1, with no clear D. This CDR3 is 10 amino acids long. Trimming removed 7 bases from V and 11 bases from J, with 9 bases in between. The CDR3 nucleotides read TGTGCCAGCACTATGTTCAAGCAGTTCTTC. Its translation: CASTMFKQFF.

This chain uses TRBV3-1 with TRBJ2-5; possibly TRBD1 for D (5 bases). The CDR3 sequence is 16 residues long. The V gene's germline CDR1 is LGHDT and CDR2 YNNKEL (reference sequence). V gave up 4 bases and J gave up 2 bases, with 17 bases separating them. CDR3 DNA: TGTGCCAGCAGCCCCAGGGCGACAGCCACGCAAGAGACCCAGTACTTC. Residues: CASSPRATATQETQYF.

Only a few counts were recorded for this clonotype. Compared with germline, one end of the junction differs, possibly owing to a read error. The rearrangement uses TRBV6-2 or TRBV6-3 and TRBJ2-1; 9 bases agree with TRBD2. Per the germline V gene, CDR1 is MNHEY and CDR2 is SVGEGT. This CDR3 has 16 amino acids. The CDR3 here is CASSYLVAGAGNEQFF. In nucleotides, the CDR3 is TGTGCCAGCAGCTACTTGGTAGCGGGGGCAGGCAATGAGCAGTTCTTC.

The count of this clonotype is one. The V gene is TRBV15, the J gene TRBJ1-2, with a weak D call TRBD1 (6 bases). This CDR3 has 16 residues. Trimming cost V 6 bases and J 5 bases, with 22 bases left between them. Per the germline V gene, CDR1 is LNHNV and CDR2 is YYDKDF (reference sequence). The CDR3 DNA sequence: TGTGCCACCAGAAGAACCCAGGGAAGGGGGAGATATGGCTACACCTTC. It is translated as CATRRTQGRGRYGYTF.

J is TRBJ1-2 and V is TRBV7-2; 8 positions agree with TRBD1. This CDR3 is built from 15 residues. The germline V gene encodes CDR1 SGHTA and CDR2 FQGNSA. The V gene end was trimmed by 4 bases and the J gene end by 8 bases; junction bases not matched to a gene: 12. The CDR3 sequence is CASSSTPLDRDGYTF. The CDR3 bases are TGTGCCAGCAGCTCTACGCCGTTGGACAGGGACGGCTACACCTTC.

This CDR3 is CSAMLSRVQETQYF. The CDR3 nucleotides are TGCAGTGCCATGTTGTCGAGGGTCCAAGAGACCCAGTACTTC. The gene calls are TRBV20-1 and TRBJ2-5; perhaps TRBD2 as D (5 bases). Germline CDR1 is DFQATT and CDR2 is SNEGSKA (reference sequence). Between the trimmed V and J ends, which lost 6 bases and 1 base, there was a span of 15 bases. There are 14 residues in the CDR3.

The CDR3 reads CASSSGGPGTGELFF. As DNA, the CDR3 is TGTGCCAGCAGCTCAGGGGGCCCGGGCACCGGGGAGCTGTTTTTT. The chain carries TRBV3-1 and TRBJ2-2, with TRBD1 identical over 8 bases. The CDR3 loop spans 15 amino acids. V shed 5 bases and J 4 bases; nucleotides not matched to a gene: 6. CDR1 is LGHDT, CDR2 YNNKEL, per germline (reference sequence).

This rearrangement joins TRBV4-2 to TRBJ2-7; D might be TRBD2 (5 bases). The CDR3 sequence is 14 residues long. Trimming removed 0 bases at V and 6 bases at J, with 12 bases between. CDR1 is LGHNA and CDR2 is YNFKEQ in the germline V gene. In nucleotides, the CDR3 is TGTGCCAGCAGCCAAGATGAGGGTGGCCGCGAGCAGTACTTC. As protein: CASSQDEGGREQYF.

A few counts support this clonotype. This could be a read error, since a much larger clone is one nucleotide away. The rearrangement uses TRBV9 and TRBJ1-2; possibly TRBD1 for D (6 bases). This CDR3 contains 16 residues. The germline CDR1 and CDR2 sequences are SGDLS and YYNGEE. The CDR3 region has the DNA TGTGCCAGCGGCGTAGCCCTGGACAGCGCCGGATATGGCTACACCTTC. It encodes CASGVALDSAGYGYTF.

On this clonotype itself: Mismatch with germline at one junction end may stem from a read error. This chain joins TRBV9 and TRBJ2-1, with TRBD1 identical over 10 bases. Germline CDR1 reads SGDLS; CDR2 reads YYNGEE. This CDR3 has 16 residues. The CDR3 loop reads CASGVTPGQGKYEQFF. The CDR3 DNA is TGTGCCAGCGGCGTTACTCCGGGACAGGGGAAGTATGAGCAGTTCTTC.

This clonotype was counted a few times. The J gene is TRBJ2-7, the V gene TRBV12-3 or TRBV12-4, with D perhaps matching TRBD1 or TRBD2 (5 bases each). V was cut by 5 bases and J by 2 bases, with 19 bases left in between. The CDR3 is 16 amino acids. CDR3 sequence reads: CASSPHSLRDPYEQYF. The CDR3 region has the DNA TGTGCCAGCAGTCCACACTCACTCAGGGACCCCTACGAGCAGTACTTC.

This clonotype was recorded a few times. The V gene is TRBV20-1, the J gene TRBJ2-5; possible D gene TRBD1, 6 bases. V gave up 1 base and J gave up 6 bases, with 9 bases separating them. The CDR3 covers 12 residues. Germline CDR1 DFQATT, CDR2 SNEGSKA (reference sequence). The CDR3 reads CSARVRGQTQYF. The CDR3 DNA reads TGCAGTGCTAGAGTCAGGGGACAGACCCAGTACTTC.

This sequence joins TRBV6-2 or TRBV6-3 and TRBJ2-3, with D perhaps given as TRBD1 or TRBD2 (6 bases each). The CDR3 sequence is 18 residues long. V was cut by 6 bases and J by 3 bases, with 25 bases left in between. Germline V lookup: CDR1 MNHEY, CDR2 SVGEGT. Here the CDR3 DNA reads TGTGCCAGCAGCTCCCTTTTCACGTTCGGGGGCGGGACAGATACGCAGTATTTT. Its protein is CASSSLFTFGGGTDTQYF.

This clonotype came up a few times. The chain employs TRBV20-1 and TRBJ1-5; D may be TRBD1 (6 bases). V lost 2 bases and J lost 5, with 10 bases in between. This CDR3 spans 13 amino acids. The V gene's germline CDR1 is DFQATT and CDR2 SNEGSKA (reference sequence). CDR3 in amino acids: CSARQQGHQPQHF. As DNA, the CDR3 is TGCAGTGCTAGACAACAGGGCCATCAGCCCCAGCATTTT.

Only a few counts were recorded for this clonotype. The chain links TRBV7-2 to TRBJ2-1; 9 bases are shared with TRBD1. Germline V gene lookup returns CDR1 SGHTA and CDR2 FQGNSA. Trimming took 5 bases from V and 6 from J; bases not matched to a gene: 14. The CDR3 extends over 17 amino acids. CDR3 DNA: TGTGCCAGCAGCCCCCCTGGGACAGGGAGATATATCAATGAGCAGTTCTTC. Residues: CASSPPGTGRYINEQFF.

The gene calls are TRBV4-2 and TRBJ2-2; 9 bases agree with TRBD1. CDR3 size: 16 residues. Germline CDR1 reads LGHNA; CDR2 reads YNFKEQ. Unmatched junction bases numbered 11, after V lost 3 bases and J lost 9 bases. CDR3 DNA: TGTGCCAGCAGCCAGGAAATGACAGGGGGTATGCGGGAGCTGTTTTTT. It is translated as CASSQEMTGGMRELFF.

This clonotype was observed a handful of times. The chain recombines TRBV6-5 with TRBJ1-2; D is undetermined. The V gene lost 4 bases and the J gene lost 5 bases, with 20 bases spanning the gap. The germline CDR1 and CDR2 sequences are MNHEY and SVGAGI. This CDR3 is 16 amino acids long. This CDR3 is CASSSEGAPFLYGYTF. In DNA, the CDR3 is TGTGCCAGCAGTTCCGAGGGAGCCCCTTTTCTTTATGGCTACACCTTC.

The chain links TRBV5-6 to TRBJ1-6; tentative D call: TRBD1 (5 bases). CDR3 length equals 13 residues. V was clipped by 4 bases and J by 14 bases, with 16 bases between them. Germline CDR1 is SGHDT and CDR2 is YYEEEE. The CDR3 nucleotides are TGTGCCAGCAGCCCTACCGGGGCTCGGGCCCTCCACTTT. Translating gives CASSPTGARALHF. The full variable domain, its missing parts supplied by reference TRBV5-6 and TRBJ1-6, is DAGVTQSPTHLIKTRGQQVTLRCSPKSGHDTVSWYQQALGQGPQFIFQYYEEEERQRGNFPDRFSGHQFPNYSSELNVNALLLGDSALYLCASSPTGARALHFGNGTRLTVT.

The chain recombines TRBV20-1 with TRBJ2-7; TRBD1 matches 10 bases. The CDR3 contains 15 residues. Losses at the gene ends were 5 bases for V and 1 base for J; bases not matched to a gene: 8. Germline CDR1 reads DFQATT; CDR2 reads SNEGSKA (reference sequence). This CDR3 reads CSAARQGARSYEQYF. In DNA form, the CDR3 reads TGCAGTGCTGCCCGACAGGGGGCGAGGTCCTACGAGCAGTACTTC.

This clonotype was detected many times. The DNA for the CDR3 is TGCGCCAGCAGCTTGGGGGTCGACGAGCAGTACTTC. Translating gives CASSLGVDEQYF. The genes are TRBV5-1 and TRBJ2-7; D gene unclear. Germline assignment: CDR1 SGHRS and CDR2 YFSETQ. The CDR3 has 12 amino acids. V was trimmed by 0 bases and J by 5 bases, leaving 6 bases between them. Full variable domain (rest looked up from reference TRBV5-1 and TRBJ2-7): KAGVTQTPRYLIKTRGQQVTLSCSPISGHRSVSWYQQTPGQGLQFLFEYFSETQRNKGNFPGRFSGRQFSNSRSEMNVSTLELGDSALYLCASSLGVDEQYFGPGTRLTVT.

The sample holds a few counts of this clonotype. This chain links TRBV7-3 with TRBJ1-2; 9 bases map to TRBD1. Germline V lookup: CDR1 SGHTA, CDR2 FQGTGA. The CDR3 consists of 15 residues. V shed 5 bases, J shed 2 bases, and the junction held 6 bases outside the gene matches. This CDR3 reads CASSLRQGENYGYTF. The CDR3, as DNA: TGTGCCAGCAGCCTCCGACAGGGGGAAAACTATGGCTACACCTTC.

This clonotype has more than one count but fewer than ten. The chain recombines TRBV7-9 with TRBJ1-1; D uncertain. V lost 1 base to trimming and J lost 2 bases, with 8 bases between them. The germline V gene encodes CDR1 SEHNR and CDR2 FQNEAQ (reference sequence). The CDR3 contains 14 residues. The CDR3 sequence: CASSLVGKNTEAFF. The CDR3, as DNA: TGTGCCAGCAGCTTAGTGGGGAAAAACACTGAAGCTTTCTTT.